This T cell receptor (beta chain) was captured in a study of blood T cell repertoires in COVID-19. TCRdb keeps only in-frame clones here, not all; method: immunoSEQ multiplex PCR. The sample lists around 260,000 clones, about 86% occurring once. Trimming took 1 base from V and 1 from J, leaving 9 bases between them. Germline V gives CDR1 LGHDT, CDR2 YNNKEL (reference sequence). CDR3 length: 15 residues. Sequenced input: PBMCs or T cells enriched from blood (not recorded which). The rearrangement links TRBV3-1 (or the pseudogene TRBV3-2) to TRBJ2-3; unclear D gene. This clonotype originated in a man between 25 and 39 years old with acute COVID-19. CDR3 nucleotides: TGTGCCAGCAGCCAAGGACGACAAGGCACAGATACGCAGTATTTT. Translated, it gives CASSQGRQGTDTQYF.